This T cell receptor (beta chain) was observed in a study of cytomegalovirus exposure and HLA in healthy donors. In the study overall: Earlier, 95 million to 140 million unique TCR beta sequences were recovered from approximately 180 million T cells by an analysis. Findings of the study overall: The authors judged a highly shared variant cluster likely a sequencing artifact. Some TCR beta chains (more than 150 of them) were listed as cytomegalovirus-associated. Previous analysis showed most TCR beta V segments were productive about 87% or about 30% of the time.

13 Jbeta primers and 60 Vbeta primers were used for the PCR. The repertoire was sequenced with immunoSEQ multiplex PCR; TCRdb's copy has only in-frame clones and lacks some. The top ten hold about 1.9% of the sample, which has 90,000 to 150,000 clones, less than 20% seen once. In regard to this clone: Its antigen is unidentified.

Germline V lookup: CDR1 GTSNPN, CDR2 SVGIG (reference sequence). The V segment lost 0 bases and the J segment 12 bases; nucleotides outside the gene matches: 12. The length of the CDR3 is 16 residues. The sample consisted of PBMCs. The clonotype comes from a woman aged 18-29 years in good health and CMV-seronegative. The V gene is TRBV30, the J gene TRBJ2-1, with 12 bases identical to TRBD2. DNA for the CDR3: TGTGCCTGGAGTGTACCTCAGCCTAGCGGGGGGGTTGTGCAGTTCTTC. Translation: CAWSVPQPSGGVVQFF.